The clone carrying this T cell receptor beta chain has just a few counts. CDR3 length equals 17 residues. Germline values: CDR1 LGHDT, CDR2 YNNKEL (reference sequence). Germline trimming cut 2 bases from V and 0 bases from J; bases unmatched to any gene: 8. Four PCR rounds used nested alpha and beta constant region primers plus the SP2 primer. For blood and skin samples, reverse transcription used TCR alpha and beta constant primers. TCRdb recomputed calls from the 5' RACE reads with MiXCR, one row per CDR3 protein. The table records roughly 56,000 distinct CDR3 sequences, approximately 7.2% of them present only once. The data were taken from a study of naive and memory T cell subsets. TCR cDNA received a 3' ligated oligonucleotide that carried a UMI. Input was roughly 1 to 1,100 ng of DNase-treated total RNA without cell sorting.

The rearrangement uses TRBV3-1 and TRBJ2-3; 7 bases agree with TRBD2. The TCR comes from a male donor in good health. CDR3 in amino acids: CASSQKGRGTSTDTQYF. As DNA, the CDR3 is TGTGCCAGCAGCCAAAAAGGGAGGGGCACTAGCACAGATACGCAGTATTTT.